The clone carrying this T cell receptor (beta chain) has more than one count but fewer than ten. The V gene's germline CDR1 is SGHTA and CDR2 FQGNSA. Between the trimmed V and J ends, which lost 2 bases and 5 bases, there was a span of 3 bases. CDR3 length: 11 amino acids. These data are taken from a study of T-cell memory formation after mild COVID-19. In the study overall: There were largely donor-specific TCR clusters.

The TCR alpha and TCR beta cDNA libraries, bearing sample barcodes and UMIs, were generated by 5'RACE using constant-segment primers. TCRdb fed the 5' RACE reads into MiXCR, producing one record per CDR3 protein. The repertoire includes tens of thousands of distinct CDR3 sequences, 9.5% of them detected once, and approximately 1.2% sits in the top ten. The clonotype comes from a man in his late teens or twenties who had mild COVID-19 (a few samples of this study predate the infection). Cell type and time point are not known. The chain combines TRBV7-2 with TRBJ2-5; D unclear. Sequenced: PBMCs or a T cell subset sorted from them (not recorded which). This CDR3 is CASSLYETQYF. The DNA of the CDR3 is TGTGCCAGCAGCTTATATGAGACCCAGTACTTC.